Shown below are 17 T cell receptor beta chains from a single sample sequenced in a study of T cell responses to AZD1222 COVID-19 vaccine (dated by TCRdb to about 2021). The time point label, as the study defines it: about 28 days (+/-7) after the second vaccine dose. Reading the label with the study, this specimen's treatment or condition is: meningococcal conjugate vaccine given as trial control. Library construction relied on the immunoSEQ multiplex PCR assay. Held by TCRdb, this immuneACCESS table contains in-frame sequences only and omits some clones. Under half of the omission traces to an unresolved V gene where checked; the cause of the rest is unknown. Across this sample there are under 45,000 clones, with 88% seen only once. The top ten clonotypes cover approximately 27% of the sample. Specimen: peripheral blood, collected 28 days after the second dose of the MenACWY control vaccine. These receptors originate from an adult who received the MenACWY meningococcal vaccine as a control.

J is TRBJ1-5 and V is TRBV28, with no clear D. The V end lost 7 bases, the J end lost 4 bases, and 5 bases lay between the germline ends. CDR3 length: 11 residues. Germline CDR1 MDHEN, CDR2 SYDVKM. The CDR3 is CASTKNQPQHF. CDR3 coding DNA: TGTGCCAGCACCAAAAATCAGCCCCAGCATTTT.

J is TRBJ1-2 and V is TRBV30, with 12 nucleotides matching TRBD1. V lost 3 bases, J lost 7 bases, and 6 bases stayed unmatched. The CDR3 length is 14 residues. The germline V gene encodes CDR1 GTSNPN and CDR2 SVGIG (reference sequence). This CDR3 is CAWSRDRGLGGYTF. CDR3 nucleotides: TGTGCCTGGAGCAGGGACAGGGGGCTTGGTGGCTACACCTTC. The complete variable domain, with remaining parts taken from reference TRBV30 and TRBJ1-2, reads SQTIHQWPATLVQPVGSPLSLECTVEGTSNPNLYWYRQAAGRGLQLLFYSVGIGQISSEVPQNLSASRPQDRQFILSSKKLLLSDSGFYLCAWSRDRGLGGYTFGSGTRLTVV.

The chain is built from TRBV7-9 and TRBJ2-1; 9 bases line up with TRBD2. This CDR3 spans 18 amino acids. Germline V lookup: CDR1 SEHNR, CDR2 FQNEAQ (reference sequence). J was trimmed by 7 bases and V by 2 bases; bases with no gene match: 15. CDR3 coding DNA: TGTGCCAGCAGCTTACGTTTCGGGCTAGCGGGAAGAGCGAATGAGCAGTTCTTC. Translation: CASSLRFGLAGRANEQFF.

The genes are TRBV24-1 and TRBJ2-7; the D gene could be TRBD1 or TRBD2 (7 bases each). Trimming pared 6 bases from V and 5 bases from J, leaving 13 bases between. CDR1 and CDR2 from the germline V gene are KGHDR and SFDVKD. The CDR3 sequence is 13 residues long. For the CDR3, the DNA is TGTGCCACCAGTCAGGGGGGGTTCGACGAGCAGTACTTC. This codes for CATSQGGFDEQYF.

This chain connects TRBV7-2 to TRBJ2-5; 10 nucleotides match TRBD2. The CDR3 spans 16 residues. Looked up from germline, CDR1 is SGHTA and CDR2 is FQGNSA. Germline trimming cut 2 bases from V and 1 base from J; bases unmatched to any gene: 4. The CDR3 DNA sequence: TGTGCCAGCAGCTTAACCGGACTAGCGGTCCAAGAGACCCAGTACTTC. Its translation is CASSLTGLAVQETQYF.

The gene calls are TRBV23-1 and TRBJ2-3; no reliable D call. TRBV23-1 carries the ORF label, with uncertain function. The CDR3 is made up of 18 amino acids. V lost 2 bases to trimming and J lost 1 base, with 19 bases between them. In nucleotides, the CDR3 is TGCGCCAGCAGTCAAGTCCCCATAAAAAACAGCCGCACAGATACGCAGTATTTT. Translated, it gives CASSQVPIKNSRTDTQYF.

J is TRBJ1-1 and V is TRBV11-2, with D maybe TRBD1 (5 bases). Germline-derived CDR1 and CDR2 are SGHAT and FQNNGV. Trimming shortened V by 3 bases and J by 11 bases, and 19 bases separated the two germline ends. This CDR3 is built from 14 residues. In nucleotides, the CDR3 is TGTGCCAGCAGCTTTGTCCTTCCGGGGGTTGGGGCTTTCTTT. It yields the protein CASSFVLPGVGAFF.

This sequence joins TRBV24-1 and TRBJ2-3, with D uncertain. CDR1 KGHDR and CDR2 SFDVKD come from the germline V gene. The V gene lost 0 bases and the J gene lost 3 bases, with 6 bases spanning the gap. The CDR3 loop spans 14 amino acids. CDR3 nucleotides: TGTGCCACCAGTGATTTGGTAGAGACAGATACGCAGTATTTT. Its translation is CATSDLVETDTQYF.

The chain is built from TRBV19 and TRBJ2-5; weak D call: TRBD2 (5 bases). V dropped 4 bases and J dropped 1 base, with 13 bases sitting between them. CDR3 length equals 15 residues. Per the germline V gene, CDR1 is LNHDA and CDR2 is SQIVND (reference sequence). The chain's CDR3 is CASSSGSTSQETQYF. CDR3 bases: TGTGCCAGTAGTAGCGGATCTACTAGCCAAGAGACCCAGTACTTC.

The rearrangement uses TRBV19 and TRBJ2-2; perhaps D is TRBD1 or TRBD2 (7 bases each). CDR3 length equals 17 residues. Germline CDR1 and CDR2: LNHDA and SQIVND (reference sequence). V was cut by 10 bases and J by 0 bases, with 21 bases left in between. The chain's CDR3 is CATLGEGAHTNTGELFF. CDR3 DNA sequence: TGTGCCACCTTGGGGGAGGGGGCCCATACGAACACCGGGGAGCTGTTTTTT. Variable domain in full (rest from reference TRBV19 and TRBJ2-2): DGGITQSPKYLFRKEGQNVTLSCEQNLNHDAMYWYRQDPGQGLRLIYYSQIVNDFQKGDIAEGYSVSREKKESFPLTVTSAQKNPTAFYLCATLGEGAHTNTGELFFGEGSRLTVL.

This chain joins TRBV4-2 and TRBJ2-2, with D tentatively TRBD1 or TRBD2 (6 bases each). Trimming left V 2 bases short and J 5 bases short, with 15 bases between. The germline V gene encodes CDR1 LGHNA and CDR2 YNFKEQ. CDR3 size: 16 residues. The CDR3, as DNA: TGTGCCAGCAGCCAATCCGGAGGGGGTCGGACCGGGGAGCTGTTTTTT. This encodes CASSQSGGGRTGELFF.

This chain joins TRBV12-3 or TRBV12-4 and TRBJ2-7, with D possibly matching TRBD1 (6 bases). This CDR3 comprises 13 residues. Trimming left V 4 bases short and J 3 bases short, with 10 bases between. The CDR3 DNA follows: TGTGCCAGCAGTTGGGACACCGGCTACGAGCAGTACTTC. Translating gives CASSWDTGYEQYF.

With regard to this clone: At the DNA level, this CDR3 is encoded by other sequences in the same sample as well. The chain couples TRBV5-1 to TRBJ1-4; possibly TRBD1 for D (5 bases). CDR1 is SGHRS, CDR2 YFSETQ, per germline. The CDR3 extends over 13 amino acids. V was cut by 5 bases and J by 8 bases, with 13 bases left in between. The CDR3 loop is CASRRGSNEKLFF. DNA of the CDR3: TGCGCCAGCAGGCGGGGGTCGAACGAAAAACTGTTTTTT.

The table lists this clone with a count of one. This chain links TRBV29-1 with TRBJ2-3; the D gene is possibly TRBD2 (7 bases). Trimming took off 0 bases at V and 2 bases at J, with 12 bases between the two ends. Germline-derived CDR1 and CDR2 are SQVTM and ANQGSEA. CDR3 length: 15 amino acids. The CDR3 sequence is CSVEDRGAPTDTQYF. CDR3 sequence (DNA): TGCAGCGTTGAAGATCGGGGGGCCCCCACAGATACGCAGTATTTT.

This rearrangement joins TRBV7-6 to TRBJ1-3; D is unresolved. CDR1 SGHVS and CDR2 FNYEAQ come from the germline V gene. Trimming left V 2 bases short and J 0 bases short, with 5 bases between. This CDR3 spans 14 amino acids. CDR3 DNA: TGTGCCAGCAGCTTACAGTTCTCTGGAAACACCATATATTTT. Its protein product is CASSLQFSGNTIYF.

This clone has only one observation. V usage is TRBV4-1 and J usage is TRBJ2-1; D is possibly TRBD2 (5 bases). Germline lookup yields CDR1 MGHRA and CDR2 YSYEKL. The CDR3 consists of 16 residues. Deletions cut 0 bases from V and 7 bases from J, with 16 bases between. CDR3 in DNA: TGCGCCAGCAGCCAAGAAAGAAGGCCGGCGGGTAATGAGCAGTTCTTC. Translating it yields CASSQERRPAGNEQFF.

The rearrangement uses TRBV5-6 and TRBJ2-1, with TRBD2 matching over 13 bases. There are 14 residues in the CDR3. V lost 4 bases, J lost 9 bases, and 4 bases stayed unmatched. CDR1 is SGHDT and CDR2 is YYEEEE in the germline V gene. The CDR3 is CASSGLAGEGEQFF. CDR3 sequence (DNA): TGTGCCAGCAGCGGACTAGCGGGAGAGGGTGAGCAGTTCTTC.